A selection of T cell receptor beta chains follows, all from one sample in a study of identical twins. One entry per CDR3 protein, called by TCRdb with MiXCR from the 5' RACE reads. The table has approximately 530,000 distinct CDR3 sequences, 20% to 25% seen once. Separately, the same data were catalogued under a study of yellow fever vaccine responses in identical twins.

Sequencing input: CD4+ T cells sorted from blood. The receptors stem from a woman aged 18-35 years in good health. The CDR3 runs from the conserved cysteine through the conserved F or W. Each record gives: V gene, clone size, D gene, J gene, CDR3 DNA, CDR3 protein. A D gene is named only where the DNA matches it firmly. Size values are once, few and many counts, or a class for expanded clones, and some rows have none.

V gene: TRBV28; clone size: -; D gene: -; J gene: TRBJ2-1; CDR3 DNA: TGTGCCAGCACCGGTTTCGGGGGAAATACTTACAATGAGCAGTTCTTC; CDR3 protein: CASTGFGGNTYNEQFF
V gene: TRBV7-9; clone size: -; D gene: -; J gene: TRBJ2-5; CDR3 DNA: TGTGCCAGCAGCTTAGCTAGCCGAGCCCTCCAAAAAGAGACCCAGTACTTC; CDR3 protein: CASSLASRALQKETQYF
V gene: TRBV6-4; clone size: -; D gene: TRBD1; J gene: TRBJ1-1; CDR3 DNA: TGTGCCAGCAGTGATGGGACGACAGGGATGACTGAAGCTTTCTTT; CDR3 protein: CASSDGTTGMTEAFF
V gene: TRBV10-3; clone size: -; D gene: TRBD2; J gene: TRBJ2-1; CDR3 DNA: TGTGCCATCAGCCCCGGGACTAGCGGATACAATGAGCAGTTCTTC; CDR3 protein: CAISPGTSGYNEQFF
V gene: TRBV6-5; clone size: -; D gene: TRBD1; J gene: TRBJ2-7; CDR3 DNA: TGTGTCAGCAGTTACTCGAAGGGACAGGAAAGCTCCTACGAGCAGTACTTC; CDR3 protein: CVSSYSKGQESSYEQYF
V gene: TRBV15; clone size: -; D gene: -; J gene: TRBJ2-1; CDR3 DNA: TGTGCCACCAGCAGAGATTCAGGGATGAAGCAGTTCTTC; CDR3 protein: CATSRDSGMKQFF
V gene: TRBV19; clone size: -; D gene: -; J gene: TRBJ1-1; CDR3 DNA: TGTGCCAGTAAACTCCGGGACGCCAGTGAAGCTTTCTTT; CDR3 protein: CASKLRDASEAFF
V gene: TRBV5-1; clone size: few; D gene: TRBD2; J gene: TRBJ2-1; CDR3 DNA: TGCGCCAGCAGACAACTCACTAGCGGTCAATACAATGAGCAGTTCTTC; CDR3 protein: CASRQLTSGQYNEQFF
V gene: TRBV15; clone size: few; D gene: TRBD1; J gene: TRBJ1-6; CDR3 DNA: TGTGCCACCAGGGAAGACCGACAGGGGGATAATTCACCCCTCCACTTT; CDR3 protein: CATREDRQGDNSPLHF
V gene: TRBV14; clone size: -; D gene: TRBD2; J gene: TRBJ2-1; CDR3 DNA: TGTGCCAGCAGCCATACTAGCGGCAATGAGCAGTTCTTC; CDR3 protein: CASSHTSGNEQFF
V gene: TRBV6-2/TRBV6-3; clone size: once; D gene: TRBD1; J gene: TRBJ1-5; CDR3 DNA: TGTGCCAGCAGCCCTGGGACAGGGGGCATGGAGCCCCAGCATTTT; CDR3 protein: CASSPGTGGMEPQHF
V gene: TRBV7-9; clone size: -; D gene: TRBD1; J gene: TRBJ1-5; CDR3 DNA: TGTGCCAGCAGCTTCAGGGGGGATCAGCCCCAGCATTTT; CDR3 protein: CASSFRGDQPQHF
V gene: TRBV28; clone size: few; D gene: -; J gene: TRBJ1-5; CDR3 DNA: TGTGCCAGCAGCCTGGTAGGACCTGACAATCAGCCCCAGCATTTT; CDR3 protein: CASSLVGPDNQPQHF